Sequencing of this T cell receptor (beta chain) was carried out in a study of blood T cell repertoires in COVID-19. Study at large: Spain, Italy and the United States supplied samples that represented acute and convalescent COVID-19.

Germline lookup yields CDR1 SNHLY and CDR2 FYNNEI. The CDR3 runs to 13 residues. V dropped 1 base and J dropped 11 bases, with 12 bases sitting between them. Here immunoSEQ multiplex PCR was the method, and the copy in TCRdb shows in-frame clones only, minus some. The data contain 250,000 to 350,000 clones, roughly 89% of them singletons. Sequencing was performed on peripheral blood. The chain employs TRBV2 and TRBJ2-1; perhaps TRBD1 as D (6 bases). This TCR derives from a man aged 25-45 years with acute or convalescent COVID-19. CDR3 residues: CASSEVGGHQQFF. DNA for the CDR3: TGTGCCAGCAGTGAAGTAGGGGGACATCAGCAGTTCTTC.